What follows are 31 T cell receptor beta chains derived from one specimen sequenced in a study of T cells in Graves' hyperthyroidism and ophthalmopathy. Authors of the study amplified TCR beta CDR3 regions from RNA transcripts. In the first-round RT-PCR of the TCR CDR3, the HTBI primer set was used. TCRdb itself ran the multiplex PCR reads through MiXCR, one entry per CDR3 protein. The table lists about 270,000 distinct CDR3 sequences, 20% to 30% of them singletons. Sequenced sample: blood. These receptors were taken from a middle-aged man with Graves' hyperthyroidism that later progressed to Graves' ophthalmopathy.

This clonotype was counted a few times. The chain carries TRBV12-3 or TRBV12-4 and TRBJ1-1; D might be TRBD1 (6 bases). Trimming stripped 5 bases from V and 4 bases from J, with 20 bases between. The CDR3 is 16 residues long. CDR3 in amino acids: CASSKRGGAGGTEAFF. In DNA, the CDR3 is TGTGCCAGCAGTAAACGCGGGGGCGCGGGTGGCACTGAAGCTTTCTTT.

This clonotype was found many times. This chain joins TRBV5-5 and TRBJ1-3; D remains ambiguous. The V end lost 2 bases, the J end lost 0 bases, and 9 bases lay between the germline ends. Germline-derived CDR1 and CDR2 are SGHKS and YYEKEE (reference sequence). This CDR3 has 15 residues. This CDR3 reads CASSFGGTSGNTIYF. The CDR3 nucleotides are TGTGCCAGCAGCTTCGGCGGAACCTCTGGAAACACCATATATTTT.

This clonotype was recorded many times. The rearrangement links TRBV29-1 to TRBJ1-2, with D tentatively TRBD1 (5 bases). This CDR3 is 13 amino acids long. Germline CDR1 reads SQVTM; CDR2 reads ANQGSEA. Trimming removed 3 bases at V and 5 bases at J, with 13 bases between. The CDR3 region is CSVDDSGGYGYTF. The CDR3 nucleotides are TGCAGCGTTGATGACAGTGGCGGGTATGGCTACACCTTC.

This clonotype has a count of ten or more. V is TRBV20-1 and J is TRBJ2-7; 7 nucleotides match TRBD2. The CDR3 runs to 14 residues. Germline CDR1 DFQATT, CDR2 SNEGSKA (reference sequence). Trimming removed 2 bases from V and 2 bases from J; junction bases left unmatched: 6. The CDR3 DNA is TGCAGTGCTAGATTCCAGCGGGAAGCCTACGAGCAGTACTTC. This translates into CSARFQREAYEQYF.

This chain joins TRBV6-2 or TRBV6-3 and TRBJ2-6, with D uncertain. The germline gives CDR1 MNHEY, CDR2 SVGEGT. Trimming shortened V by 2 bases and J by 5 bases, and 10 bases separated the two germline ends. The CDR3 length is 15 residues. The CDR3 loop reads CASSYNFGWANVLTF. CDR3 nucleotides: TGTGCCAGCAGTTACAATTTTGGGTGGGCCAACGTCCTGACTTTC.

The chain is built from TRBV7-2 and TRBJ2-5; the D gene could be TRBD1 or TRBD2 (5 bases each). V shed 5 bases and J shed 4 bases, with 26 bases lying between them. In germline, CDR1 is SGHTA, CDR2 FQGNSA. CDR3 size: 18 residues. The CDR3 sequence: CASSGATAAGTTRETQYF. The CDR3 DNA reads TGTGCCAGCAGCGGAGCCACAGCGGCTGGGACGACAAGAGAGACCCAGTACTTC.

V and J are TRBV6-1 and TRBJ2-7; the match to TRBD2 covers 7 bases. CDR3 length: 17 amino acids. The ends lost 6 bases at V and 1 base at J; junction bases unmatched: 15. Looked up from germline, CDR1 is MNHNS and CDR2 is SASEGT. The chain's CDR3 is CASSAKIPSGGSYEQYF. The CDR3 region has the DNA TGTGCCAGCAGCGCAAAGATCCCTAGCGGAGGGTCCTACGAGCAGTACTTC.

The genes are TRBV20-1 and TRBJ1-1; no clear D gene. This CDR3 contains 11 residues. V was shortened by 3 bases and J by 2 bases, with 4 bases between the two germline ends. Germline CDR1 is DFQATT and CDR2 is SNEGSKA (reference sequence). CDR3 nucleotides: TGCAGTGCTAGTACTAACACTGAAGCTTTCTTT. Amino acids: CSASTNTEAFF.

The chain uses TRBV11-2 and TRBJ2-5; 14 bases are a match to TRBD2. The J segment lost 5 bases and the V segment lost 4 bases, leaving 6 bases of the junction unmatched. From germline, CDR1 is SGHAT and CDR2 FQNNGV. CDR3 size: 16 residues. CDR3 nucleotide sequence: TGTGCCAGCAGCTGGGGACTAGCGGGAGCGGGTGAGACCCAGTACTTC. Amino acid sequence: CASSWGLAGAGETQYF.

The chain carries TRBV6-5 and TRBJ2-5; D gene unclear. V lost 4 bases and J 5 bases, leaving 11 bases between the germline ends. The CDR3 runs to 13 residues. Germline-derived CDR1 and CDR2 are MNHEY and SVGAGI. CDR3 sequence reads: CASSWSRLETQYF. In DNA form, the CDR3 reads TGTGCCAGCAGTTGGAGCCGACTGGAGACCCAGTACTTC.

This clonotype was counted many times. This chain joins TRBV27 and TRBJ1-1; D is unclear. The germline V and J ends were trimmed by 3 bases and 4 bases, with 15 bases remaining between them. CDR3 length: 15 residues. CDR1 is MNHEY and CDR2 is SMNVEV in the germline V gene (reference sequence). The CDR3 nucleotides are TGTGCCAGCAGTTTTGGGTCAGCGGGCGGCACTGAAGCTTTCTTT. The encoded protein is CASSFGSAGGTEAFF.

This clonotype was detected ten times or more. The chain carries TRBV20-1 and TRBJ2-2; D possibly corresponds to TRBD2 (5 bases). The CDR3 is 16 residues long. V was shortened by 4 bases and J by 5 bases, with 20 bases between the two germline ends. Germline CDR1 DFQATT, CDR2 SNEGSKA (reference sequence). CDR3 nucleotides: TGCAGTGCTACCACCCTCGGGGAAGAGGAAACCGGGGAGCTGTTTTTT. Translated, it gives CSATTLGEEETGELFF.

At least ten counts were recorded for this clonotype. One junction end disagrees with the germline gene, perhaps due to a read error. The CDR3: CASSFQGTGELFF. CDR3 bases: TGTGCTAGCAGCTTCCAGGGTACCGGGGAGCTGTTTTTT. The chain recombines TRBV7-7 with TRBJ2-2; tentative D call: TRBD1 (5 bases). Germline values: CDR1 SSHAT, CDR2 FNYEAQ (reference sequence). CDR3 length: 13 residues.

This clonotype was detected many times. The CDR3 region is CSASPLATGGSQPQHF. The CDR3 DNA follows: TGCAGTGCTAGCCCCCTCGCCACAGGGGGCAGCCAGCCCCAGCATTTT. This rearrangement joins TRBV20-1 to TRBJ1-5; 9 bases are a match to TRBD1. CDR3 size: 16 residues. Looked up from germline, CDR1 is DFQATT and CDR2 is SNEGSKA (reference sequence). V lost 3 bases, J lost 7 bases, and 13 bases stayed unmatched.

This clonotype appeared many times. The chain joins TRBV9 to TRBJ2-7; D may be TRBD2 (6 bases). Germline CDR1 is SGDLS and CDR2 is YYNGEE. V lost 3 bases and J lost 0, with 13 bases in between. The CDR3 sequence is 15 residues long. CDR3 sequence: CASSATGTSSYEQYF. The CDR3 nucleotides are TGTGCCAGCAGCGCCACCGGGACTTCCTCCTACGAGCAGTACTTC.

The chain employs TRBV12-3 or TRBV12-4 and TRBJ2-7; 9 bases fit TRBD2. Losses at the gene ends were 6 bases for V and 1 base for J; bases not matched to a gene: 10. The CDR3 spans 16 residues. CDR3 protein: CASSLVAGVRSYEQYF. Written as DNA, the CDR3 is TGTGCCAGCAGCCTAGTAGCGGGAGTACGGTCCTACGAGCAGTACTTC.

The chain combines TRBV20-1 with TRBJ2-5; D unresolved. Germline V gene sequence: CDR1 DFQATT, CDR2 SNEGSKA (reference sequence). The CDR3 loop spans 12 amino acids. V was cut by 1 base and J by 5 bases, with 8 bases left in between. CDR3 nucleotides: TGCAGTGCTAGAGGGTTCCGGGAGACCCAGTACTTC. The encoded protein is CSARGFRETQYF.

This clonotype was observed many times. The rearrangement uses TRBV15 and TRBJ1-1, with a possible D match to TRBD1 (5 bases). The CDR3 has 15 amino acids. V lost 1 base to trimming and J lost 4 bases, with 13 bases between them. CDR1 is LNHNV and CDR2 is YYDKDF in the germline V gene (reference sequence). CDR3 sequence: CATSRAKGSGTEAFF. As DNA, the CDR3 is TGTGCCACCAGCAGAGCTAAGGGGTCGGGCACTGAAGCTTTCTTT.

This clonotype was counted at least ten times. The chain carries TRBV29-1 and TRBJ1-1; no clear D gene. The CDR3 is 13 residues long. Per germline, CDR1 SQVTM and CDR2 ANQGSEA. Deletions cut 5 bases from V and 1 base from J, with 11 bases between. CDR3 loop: CSVKGFWNTEAFF. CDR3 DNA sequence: TGCAGCGTTAAGGGTTTTTGGAACACTGAAGCTTTCTTT.

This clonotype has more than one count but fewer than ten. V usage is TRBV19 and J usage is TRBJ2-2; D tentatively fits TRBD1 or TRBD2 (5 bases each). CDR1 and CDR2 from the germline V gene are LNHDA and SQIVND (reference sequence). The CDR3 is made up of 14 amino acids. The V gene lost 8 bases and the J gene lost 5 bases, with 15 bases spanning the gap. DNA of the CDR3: TGTGCCAGTTCGGGGCAGGGTGGGACCGGGGAGCTGTTTTTT. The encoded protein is CASSGQGGTGELFF.

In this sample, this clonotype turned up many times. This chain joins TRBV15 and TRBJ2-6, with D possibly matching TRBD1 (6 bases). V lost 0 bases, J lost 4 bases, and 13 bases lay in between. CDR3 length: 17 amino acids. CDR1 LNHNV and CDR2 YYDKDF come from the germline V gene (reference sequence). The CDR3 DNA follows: TGTGCCACCAGCAGAGATTACACAGGGCCGGGGGCCAACGTCCTGACTTTC. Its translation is CATSRDYTGPGANVLTF. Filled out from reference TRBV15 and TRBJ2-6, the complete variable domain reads DAMVIQNPRYQVTQFGKPVTLSCSQTLNHNVMYWYQQKSSQAPKLLFHYYDKDFNNEADTPDNFQSRRPNTSFCFLDIRSPGLGDTAMYLCATSRDYTGPGANVLTFGAGSRLTVL.

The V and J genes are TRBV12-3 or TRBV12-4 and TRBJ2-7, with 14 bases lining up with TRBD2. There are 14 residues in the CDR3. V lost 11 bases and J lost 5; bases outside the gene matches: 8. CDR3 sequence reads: CAVGLAGGSNEQYF. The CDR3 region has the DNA TGTGCCGTTGGACTAGCGGGAGGTAGCAACGAGCAGTACTTC.

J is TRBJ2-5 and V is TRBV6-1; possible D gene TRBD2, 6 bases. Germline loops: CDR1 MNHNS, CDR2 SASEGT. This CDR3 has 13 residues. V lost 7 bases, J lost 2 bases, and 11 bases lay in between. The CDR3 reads CASMRDGQETQYF. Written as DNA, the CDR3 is TGTGCCAGCATGCGGGACGGACAAGAGACCCAGTACTTC.

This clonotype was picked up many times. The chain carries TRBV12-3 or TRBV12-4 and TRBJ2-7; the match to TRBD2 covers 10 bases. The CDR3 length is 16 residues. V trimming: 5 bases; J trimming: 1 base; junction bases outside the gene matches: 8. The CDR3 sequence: CASSGSGRPQSYEQYF. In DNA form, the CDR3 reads TGTGCCAGCAGTGGTAGCGGGAGGCCACAATCCTACGAGCAGTACTTC.

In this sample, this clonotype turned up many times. CDR3 DNA sequence: TGTGCCAGTAGTCCCTCGCGACCTGGAGGAGACACTGAAGCTTTCTTT. It yields the protein CASSPSRPGGDTEAFF. The genes are TRBV19 and TRBJ1-1; no clear D gene. The CDR3 has 16 amino acids. Trimming took 5 bases from V and 3 from J, leaving 19 bases between them. The germline gives CDR1 LNHDA, CDR2 SQIVND (reference sequence). The whole variable domain, remainder taken from reference TRBV19 and TRBJ1-1, is DGGITQSPKYLFRKEGQNVTLSCEQNLNHDAMYWYRQDPGQGLRLIYYSQIVNDFQKGDIAEGYSVSREKKESFPLTVTSAQKNPTAFYLCASSPSRPGGDTEAFFGQGTRLTVV.

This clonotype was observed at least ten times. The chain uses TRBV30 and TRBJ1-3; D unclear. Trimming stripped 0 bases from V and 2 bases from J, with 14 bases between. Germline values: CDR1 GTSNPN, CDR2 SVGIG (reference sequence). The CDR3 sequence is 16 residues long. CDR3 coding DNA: TGTGCCTGGAGTGTACTACGGGGAAAGGCTGGAAACACCATATATTTT. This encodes CAWSVLRGKAGNTIYF.

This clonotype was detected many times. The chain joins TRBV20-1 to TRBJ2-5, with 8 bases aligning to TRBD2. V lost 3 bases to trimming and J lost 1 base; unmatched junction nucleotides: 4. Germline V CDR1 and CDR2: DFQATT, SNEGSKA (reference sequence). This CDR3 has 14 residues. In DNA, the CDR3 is TGCAGTGCTAGCCTAGCGGGTTTCCAAGAGACCCAGTACTTC. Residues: CSASLAGFQETQYF.

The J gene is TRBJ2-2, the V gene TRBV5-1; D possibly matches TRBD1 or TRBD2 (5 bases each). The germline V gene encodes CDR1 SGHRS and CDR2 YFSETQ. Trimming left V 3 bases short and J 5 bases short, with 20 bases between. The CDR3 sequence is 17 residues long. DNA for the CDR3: TGCGCCAGCAGCTCGGCAGAGGGGATTTCAACAACCGGGGAGCTGTTTTTT. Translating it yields CASSSAEGISTTGELFF.

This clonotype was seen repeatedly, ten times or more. In DNA form, the CDR3 reads TGCAGTGCTAGGTCGGGGCAAGGATGGGCGTTCTACGAGCAGTACTTC. This codes for CSARSGQGWAFYEQYF. The rearrangement uses TRBV20-1 and TRBJ2-7; perhaps D is TRBD1 or TRBD2 (5 bases each). Trimming removed 3 bases from V and 3 bases from J, with 21 bases in between. The germline CDR1 and CDR2 sequences are DFQATT and SNEGSKA (reference sequence). There are 16 residues in the CDR3.

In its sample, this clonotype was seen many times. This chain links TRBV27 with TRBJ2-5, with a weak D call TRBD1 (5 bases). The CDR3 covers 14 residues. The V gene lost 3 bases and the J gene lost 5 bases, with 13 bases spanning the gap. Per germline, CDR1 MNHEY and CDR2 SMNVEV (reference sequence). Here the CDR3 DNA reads TGTGCCAGCAGTTTTGGGCAGGGTCGGGAGACCCAGTACTTC. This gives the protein CASSFGQGRETQYF.

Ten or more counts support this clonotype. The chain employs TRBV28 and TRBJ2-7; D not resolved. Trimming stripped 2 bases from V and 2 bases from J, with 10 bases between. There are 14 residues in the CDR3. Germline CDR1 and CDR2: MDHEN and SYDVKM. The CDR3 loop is CASSLTVTTYEQYF. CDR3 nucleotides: TGTGCCAGCAGTTTAACAGTAACAACCTACGAGCAGTACTTC. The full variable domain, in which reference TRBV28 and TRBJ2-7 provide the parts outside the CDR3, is DVKVTQSSRYLVKRTGEKVFLECVQDMDHENMFWYRQDPGLGLRLIYFSYDVKMKEKGDIPEGYSVSREKKERFSLILESASTNQTSMYLCASSLTVTTYEQYFGPGTRLTVT.